Each of the 2 T cell receptor beta chains below was sequenced from the same sample in a study of sequential checkpoint blockade in melanoma. This table comes from immunoSEQ multiplex PCR, and its TCRdb copy is limited to in-frame clones, with some not included. The table has about 3,800 clones, approximately 25% seen once. Treatment reported: randomized to nivolumab then ipilimumab (arm A) or the reverse (arm B). The sample in question was tumor tissue (inferred from file names), obtained from a patient given nivolumab and ipilimumab in sequence. The receptors derive from a human donor with melanoma.

This clone appeared many times. This rearrangement joins TRBV11-3 to TRBJ2-7, with a weak D call TRBD2 (6 bases). Per the germline V gene, CDR1 is SGHNT and CDR2 is YENEEA. This CDR3 has 15 residues. V was pared by 2 bases and J by 3 bases, with 14 bases between. The CDR3 DNA is TGTGCCAGCAGCTTATCCGGGACTCATGGCTACGAGCAGTACTTC. Its protein is CASSLSGTHGYEQYF. The full variable domain, in which reference TRBV11-3 and TRBJ2-7 provide the parts outside the CDR3, is EAGVVQSPRYKIIEKKQPVAFWCNPISGHNTLYWYLQNLGQGPELLIRYENEEAVDDSQLPKDRFSAERLKGVDSTLKIQPAELGDSAVYLCASSLSGTHGYEQYFGPGTRLTVT.

This chain joins TRBV10-2 and TRBJ1-5, with TRBD1 as a possible D gene (5 bases). Germline CDR1 reads WSHSY; CDR2 reads SAAADI. V dropped 1 base and J dropped 4 bases, with 8 bases sitting between them. The CDR3 is 14 residues long. CDR3 residues: CASSEFGGNQPQHF. CDR3 bases: TGCGCCAGCAGTGAGTTCGGGGGAAATCAGCCCCAGCATTTT.